This is a list of T cell receptor beta chains from one sample in a study of blood T cell repertoires in COVID-19. Some clones are missing from TCRdb's copy, which holds only in-frame ones; the method was immunoSEQ multiplex PCR. The repertoire holds over 200,000 clones, with over 65% as singletons. Source material: peripheral blood. These receptors all come from a woman of 80 years or more with acute or convalescent COVID-19. CDR3s include the opening cysteine and the closing phenylalanine or tryptophan. Each record gives: V gene, J gene, clone size, D gene, CDR3 DNA, CDR3 protein. The D gene is left open where the match is weak. Part of the rows lack a size; the others show once, few, many or a class for expanded clones.

TRBV15	TRBJ2-1	.	.	TGTGCCACCAGCAACGCAGGCCGTGGCTACAATGAGCAGTTCTTC	CATSNAGRGYNEQFF
TRBV7-6	TRBJ2-1	.	.	TGTGCCAGCAGCGATTCGACTAGTACTGGCAGTGAGCAGTTCTTC	CASSDSTSTGSEQFF
TRBV7-2	TRBJ2-3	.	TRBD2	TGTGCCAGCAGCTTAATGGGAGCGGGGGGAATGTATTTT	CASSLMGAGGMYF
TRBV5-1	TRBJ1-3	.	.	TGCGCCAGCAGCTTGGGAGCGGACCGCTCTGGAAACACCATATATTTT	CASSLGADRSGNTIYF
TRBV28	TRBJ1-5	.	TRBD1	TGTGCCAACCAGGACAGGGGACAGCCCCAGCATTTT	CANQDRGQPQHF
TRBV19	TRBJ1-1	.	.	TGTGCCAGTAGTCTGGGGCCGGGCAGATCGAACACTGAAGCTTTCTTT	CASSLGPGRSNTEAFF
TRBV3-1/TRBV3-2	TRBJ1-1	.	.	TGTGCCAGCAGCCGTGTGTGGCAGACAGTCCCCGCTGGCAACACTGAAGCTTTCTTT	CASSRVWQTVPAGNTEAFF
TRBV18	TRBJ2-7	.	.	TGTGCCAGCTCACTTCAACAGGGATTTGAAGAGCAGTACTTC	CASSLQQGFEEQYF
TRBV27	TRBJ1-1	.	TRBD1	TGTGCCAGCAGTCCGGGACAGCTAATGAACACTGAAGCTTTCTTT	CASSPGQLMNTEAFF
TRBV3-1/TRBV3-2	TRBJ2-5	.	TRBD2	TGTGCCAGCAGCCATACGGGAGGGCGGGGGCTAGGAGAGACCCAGTACTTC	CASSHTGGRGLGETQYF
TRBV5-1	TRBJ2-5	.	.	TGCGCCAGCAGCCTAACACCCGGGACTCTAGAGACCCAGTACTTC	CASSLTPGTLETQYF
TRBV18	TRBJ1-1	many	.	TGTGCCAGCTCACTCCAGAATGAAGCTTTCTTT	CASSLQNEAFF
TRBV19	TRBJ1-6	.	.	TGTGCCAGTAGTATCTCCCAGGTAGTCTTGGGTTCACCCCTCCACTTT	CASSISQVVLGSPLHF
TRBV7-2	TRBJ1-1	once	TRBD1	TGTGCCAGCAGCTTAGGGGACAGTAACACTGAAGCTTTCTTT	CASSLGDSNTEAFF
TRBV28	TRBJ2-3	few	.	TGTGCCAGCAGGGGCCCCACAGATACGCAGTATTTT	CASRGPTDTQYF
TRBV27	TRBJ2-3	few	.	TGTGCCAGCAGTTCCTGGGGCTCCGCTAGCACAGATACGCAGTATTTT	CASSSWGSASTDTQYF
TRBV11-2	TRBJ2-7	.	.	TGTGCCAGCAGCCGCACCATTCGGGACTACGAGCAGTACTTC	CASSRTIRDYEQYF
TRBV21-1	TRBJ1-4	.	.	TGTGCCAGCAGCAAAGCGCAGGTCCAGGAGGGCGGAAAACTGTTTTTT	CASSKAQVQEGGKLFF
TRBV5-4	TRBJ1-6	many	.	TGTGCCAGCAGCTTGGGGGGGGACTATTCACCCCTCCACTTT	CASSLGGDYSPLHF
TRBV9	TRBJ2-2	.	.	TGTGCCAGCAGCGTAGTTCCGTCGAACACCGGGGAGCTGTTTTTT	CASSVVPSNTGELFF
TRBV7-2	TRBJ2-5	.	.	TGTGCCAGCAGCAAAGTTAGCGGAAAAGAGACCCAGTACTTC	CASSKVSGKETQYF
TRBV29-1	TRBJ2-7	few	.	TGCAGCGTTGAAGCGGCAGGCTACGAGCAGTACTTC	CSVEAAGYEQYF
TRBV4-3	TRBJ1-6	.	TRBD1	TGCGCCAGCAGCCAAGATGCCTCGGCAGGGGGCCGTCATTCACCCCTCCACTTT	CASSQDASAGGRHSPLHF
TRBV18	TRBJ2-7	.	TRBD1	TGTGCCAGCGCAGCCGGGACAGGAGACTACGAGCAGTACTTC	CASAAGTGDYEQYF
TRBV12-3/TRBV12-4	TRBJ2-5	.	TRBD1	TGTGCCAGCAGGAGGGACAGTGACGAGACCCAGTACTTC	CASRRDSDETQYF
TRBV19	TRBJ2-6	.	.	TGTGCCAGTAGGGGGGGAAACTCTGGGGCCAACGTCCTGACTTTC	CASRGGNSGANVLTF
TRBV7-7	TRBJ2-2	.	TRBD1	TGTGCCAGCAGCCCGGGACAGGGAGGGACCGGGGAGCTGTTTTTT	CASSPGQGGTGELFF
TRBV18	TRBJ2-1	.	TRBD2	TGTGCCAGCTCAAGGACTAGCGGGCCGTACAATGAGCAGTTCTTC	CASSRTSGPYNEQFF
TRBV27	TRBJ2-2	few	TRBD1	TGTGCCAGCAGTTTAAACAGGGGGACCGGGGAGCTGTTTTTT	CASSLNRGTGELFF
TRBV7-9	TRBJ1-5	.	.	TGTGCCAGCAGCCAAACTCAAGGCAATCAGCCCCAGCATTTT	CASSQTQGNQPQHF
TRBV18	TRBJ1-1	.	.	TGTGCCAGCTCACCACAGTCCAGGGCTGACACTGAAGCTTTCTTT	CASSPQSRADTEAFF
TRBV3-1/TRBV3-2	TRBJ2-1	.	TRBD1	TGTGCCAGCAGCCCCCACAGGGGGCGCTACAATGAGCAGTTCTTC	CASSPHRGRYNEQFF
TRBV6-5	TRBJ2-5	.	TRBD2	TGTGCCAGCAGTTTGCTAGGTGCGGGGGATCAAGAGACCCAGTACTTC	CASSLLGAGDQETQYF
TRBV15	TRBJ2-5	.	TRBD1	TGTGCCACCAGCAGAGCGCTTACAGGGGGCCGAGAGACCCAGTACTTC	CATSRALTGGRETQYF
TRBV3-1/TRBV3-2	TRBJ2-1	many	TRBD2	TGTGCCAGCAGCCACTTTACTAGCGGAACCTACAATGAGCAGTTCTTC	CASSHFTSGTYNEQFF
TRBV6-5	TRBJ1-1	few	.	TGTGCCAGCAGTTACGGCCCCCAGATGAACACTGAAGCTTTCTTT	CASSYGPQMNTEAFF
TRBV18	TRBJ1-5	.	.	TGTGCCAGCTCACCAGGCGGGGCTGGGAGCAATCAGCCCCAGCATTTT	CASSPGGAGSNQPQHF
TRBV2	TRBJ1-2	.	.	TGTGCCAGCAGTCTCTACAGGGAGGGCTACACCTTC	CASSLYREGYTF
TRBV30	TRBJ2-1	few	TRBD2	TGTGCCTGGAGTGTACTGAGCGGGAGTAGGAATGAGCAGTTCTTC	CAWSVLSGSRNEQFF
TRBV5-1	TRBJ2-3	.	TRBD2	TGCGCCAGCAGAGCGGGGGGCGGGAGCAGAGGAGATACGCAGTATTTT	CASRAGGGSRGDTQYF
TRBV12-3/TRBV12-4	TRBJ1-4	.	TRBD1	TGTGCCAGCAGTTTTCATAGGGGGCAGCGTTTTTTT	CASSFHRGQRFF
TRBV6-5	TRBJ1-5	.	.	TGTGCCAGCAGTACGACGGGGGTTAGCAATCAGCCCCAGCATTTT	CASSTTGVSNQPQHF
TRBV6-6	TRBJ1-4	.	TRBD1	TGTGCCAGCAGCACCGGGACAGCTAATGAAAAACTGTTTTTT	CASSTGTANEKLFF
TRBV6-2/TRBV6-3	TRBJ2-7	.	TRBD1	TGTGCCAGCAGCCCTCTAATGACAGGGGGCTACGAGCAGTACTTC	CASSPLMTGGYEQYF